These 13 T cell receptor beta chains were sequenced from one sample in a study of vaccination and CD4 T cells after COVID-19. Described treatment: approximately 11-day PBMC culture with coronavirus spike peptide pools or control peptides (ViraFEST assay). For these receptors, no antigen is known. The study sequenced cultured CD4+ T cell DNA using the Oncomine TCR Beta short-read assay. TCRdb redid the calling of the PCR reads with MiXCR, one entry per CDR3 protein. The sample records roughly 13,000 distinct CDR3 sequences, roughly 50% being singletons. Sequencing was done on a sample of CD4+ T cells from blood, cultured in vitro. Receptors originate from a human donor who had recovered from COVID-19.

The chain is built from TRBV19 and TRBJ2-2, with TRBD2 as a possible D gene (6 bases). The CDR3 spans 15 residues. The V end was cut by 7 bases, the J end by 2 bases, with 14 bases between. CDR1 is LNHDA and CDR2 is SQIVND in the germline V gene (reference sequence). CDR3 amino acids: CASTVGGFNTGELFF. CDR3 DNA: TGTGCCAGTACGGTGGGGGGTTTTAACACCGGGGAGCTGTTTTTT.

CDR3 in amino acids: CASRRRLAGHYNEQFF. Written as DNA, the CDR3 is TGTGCCAGCAGGCGCCGACTAGCGGGACACTACAATGAGCAGTTCTTC. The chain carries TRBV2 and TRBJ2-1, with TRBD2 matching 11 bases. The V gene's germline CDR1 is SNHLY and CDR2 FYNNEI. The CDR3 length is 16 residues. V shed 6 bases and J 3 bases; nucleotides not matched to a gene: 7.

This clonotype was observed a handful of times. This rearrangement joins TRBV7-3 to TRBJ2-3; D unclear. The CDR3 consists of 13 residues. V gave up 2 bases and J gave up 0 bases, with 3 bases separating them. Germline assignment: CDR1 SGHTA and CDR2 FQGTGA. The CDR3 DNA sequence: TGTGCCAGCAGCTTATCCAGCACAGATACGCAGTATTTT. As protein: CASSLSSTDTQYF. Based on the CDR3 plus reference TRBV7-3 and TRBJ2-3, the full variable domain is GAGVSQTPSNKVTEKGKYVELRCDPISGHTALYWYRQSLGQGPEFLIYFQGTGAADDSGLPNDRFFAVRPEGSVSTLKIQRTERGDSAVYLCASSLSSTDTQYFGPGTRLTVL.

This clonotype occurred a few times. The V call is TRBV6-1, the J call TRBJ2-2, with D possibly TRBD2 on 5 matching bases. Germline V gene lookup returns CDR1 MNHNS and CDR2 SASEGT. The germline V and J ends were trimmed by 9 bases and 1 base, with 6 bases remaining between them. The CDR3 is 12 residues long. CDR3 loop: CASGLNTGELFF. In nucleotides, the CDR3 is TGTGCCAGTGGACTGAACACCGGGGAGCTGTTTTTT.

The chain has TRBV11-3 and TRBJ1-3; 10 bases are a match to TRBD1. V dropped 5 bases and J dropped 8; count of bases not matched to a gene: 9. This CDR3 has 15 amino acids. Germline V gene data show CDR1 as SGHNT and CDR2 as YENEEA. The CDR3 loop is CASSPSGTGVDTIYF. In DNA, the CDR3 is TGTGCCAGCAGCCCCTCCGGGACAGGGGTTGACACCATATATTTT.

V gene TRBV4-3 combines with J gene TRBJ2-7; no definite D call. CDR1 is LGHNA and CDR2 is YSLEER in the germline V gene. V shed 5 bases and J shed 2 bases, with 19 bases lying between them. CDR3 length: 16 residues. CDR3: CASSYLGVAETYEQYF. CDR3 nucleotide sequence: TGCGCCAGCAGCTACTTGGGCGTGGCAGAAACCTACGAGCAGTACTTC.

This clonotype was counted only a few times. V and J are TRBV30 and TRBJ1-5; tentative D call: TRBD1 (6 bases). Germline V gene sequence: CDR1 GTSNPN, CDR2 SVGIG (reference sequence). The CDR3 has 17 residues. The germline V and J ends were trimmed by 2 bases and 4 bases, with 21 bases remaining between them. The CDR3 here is CAWSHYRVGGLNQPQHF. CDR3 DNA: TGTGCCTGGAGTCATTACAGGGTCGGGGGCCTTAATCAGCCCCAGCATTTT.

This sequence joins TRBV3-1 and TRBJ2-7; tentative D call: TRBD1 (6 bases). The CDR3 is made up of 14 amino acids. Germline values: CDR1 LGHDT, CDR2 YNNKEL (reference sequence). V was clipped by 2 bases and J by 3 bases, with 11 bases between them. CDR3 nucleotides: TGTGCCAGCAGCCAAAATCACAGGGACTACGAGCAGTACTTC. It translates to CASSQNHRDYEQYF.

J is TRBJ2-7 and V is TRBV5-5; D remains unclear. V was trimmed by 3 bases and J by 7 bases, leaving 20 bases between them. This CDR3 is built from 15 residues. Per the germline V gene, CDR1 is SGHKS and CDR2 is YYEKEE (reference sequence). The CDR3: CASSSDRLVAREQYF. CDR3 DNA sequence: TGTGCCAGCAGCTCCGATAGACTTGTCGCGCGAGAGCAGTACTTC.

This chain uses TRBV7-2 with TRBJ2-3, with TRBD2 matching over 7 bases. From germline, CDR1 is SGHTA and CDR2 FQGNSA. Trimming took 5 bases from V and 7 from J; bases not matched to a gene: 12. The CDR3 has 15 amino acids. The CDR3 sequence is CASSRQRGHTNTQYF. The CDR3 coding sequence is TGTGCCAGCAGCCGACAGCGGGGTCACACCAATACGCAGTATTTT.

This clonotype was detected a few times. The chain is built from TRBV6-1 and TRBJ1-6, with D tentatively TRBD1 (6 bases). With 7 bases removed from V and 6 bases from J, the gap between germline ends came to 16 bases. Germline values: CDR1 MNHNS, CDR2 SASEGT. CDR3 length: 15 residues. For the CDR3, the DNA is TGTGCCAGCAAGGCTAGGCCAGGGGCTAATTCACCCCTCCACTTT. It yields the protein CASKARPGANSPLHF.

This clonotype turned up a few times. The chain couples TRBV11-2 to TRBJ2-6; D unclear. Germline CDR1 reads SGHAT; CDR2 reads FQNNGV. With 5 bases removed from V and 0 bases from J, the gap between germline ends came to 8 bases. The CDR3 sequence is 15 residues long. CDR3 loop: CASSITSSGANVLTF. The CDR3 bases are TGTGCCAGCAGCATTACATCCTCTGGGGCCAACGTCCTGACTTTC.

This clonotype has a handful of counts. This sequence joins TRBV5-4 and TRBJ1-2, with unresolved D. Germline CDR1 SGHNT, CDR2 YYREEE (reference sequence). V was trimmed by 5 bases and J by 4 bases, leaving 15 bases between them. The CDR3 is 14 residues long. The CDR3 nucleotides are TGTGCCAGCAGGCAGTTCAGATCCGCCTATGGCTACACCTTC. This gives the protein CASRQFRSAYGYTF.